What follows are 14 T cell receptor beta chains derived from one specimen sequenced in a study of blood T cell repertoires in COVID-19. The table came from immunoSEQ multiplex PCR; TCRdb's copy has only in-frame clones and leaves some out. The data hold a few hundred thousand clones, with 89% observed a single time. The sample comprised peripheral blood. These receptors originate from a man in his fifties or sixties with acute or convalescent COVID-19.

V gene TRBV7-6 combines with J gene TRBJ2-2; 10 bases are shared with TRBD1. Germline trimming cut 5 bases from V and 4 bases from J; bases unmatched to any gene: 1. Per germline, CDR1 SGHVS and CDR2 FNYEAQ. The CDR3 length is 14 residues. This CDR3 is CASSRDRGTGELFF. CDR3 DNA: TGTGCCAGCAGCCGGGACAGGGGCACCGGGGAGCTGTTTTTT.

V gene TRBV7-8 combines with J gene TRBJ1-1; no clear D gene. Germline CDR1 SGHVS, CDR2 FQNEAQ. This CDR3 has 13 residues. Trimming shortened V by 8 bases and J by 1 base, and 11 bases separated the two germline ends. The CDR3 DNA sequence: TGTGCCAGCCTGCGGGTCAGGAACACTGAAGCTTTCTTT. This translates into CASLRVRNTEAFF.

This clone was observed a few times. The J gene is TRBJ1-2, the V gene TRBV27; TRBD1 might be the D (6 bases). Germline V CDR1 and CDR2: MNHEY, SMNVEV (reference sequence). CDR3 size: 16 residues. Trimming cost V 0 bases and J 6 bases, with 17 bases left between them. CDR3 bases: TGTGCCAGCAGTTTATCCGATGGCAGGGGACCCGATGGCTACACCTTC. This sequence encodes CASSLSDGRGPDGYTF.

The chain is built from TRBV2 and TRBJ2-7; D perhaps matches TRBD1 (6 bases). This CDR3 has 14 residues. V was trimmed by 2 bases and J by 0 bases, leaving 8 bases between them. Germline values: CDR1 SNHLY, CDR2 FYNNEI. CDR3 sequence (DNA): TGTGCCAGCAGTGAACAGGGGATCTCCTACGAGCAGTACTTC. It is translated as CASSEQGISYEQYF.

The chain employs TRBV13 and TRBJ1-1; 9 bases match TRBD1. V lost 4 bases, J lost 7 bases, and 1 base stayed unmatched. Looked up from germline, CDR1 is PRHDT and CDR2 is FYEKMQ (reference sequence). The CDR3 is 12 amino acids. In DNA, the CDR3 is TGTGCCAGCAGCTGGACAGGGGTTGAAGCTTTCTTT. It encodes CASSWTGVEAFF.

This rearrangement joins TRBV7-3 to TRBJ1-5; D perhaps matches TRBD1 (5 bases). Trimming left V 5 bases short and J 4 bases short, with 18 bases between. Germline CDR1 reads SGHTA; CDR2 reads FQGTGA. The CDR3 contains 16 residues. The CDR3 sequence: CASSDPGQGANQPQHF. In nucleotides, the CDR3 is TGTGCCAGCAGCGACCCCGGACAAGGAGCGAATCAGCCCCAGCATTTT.

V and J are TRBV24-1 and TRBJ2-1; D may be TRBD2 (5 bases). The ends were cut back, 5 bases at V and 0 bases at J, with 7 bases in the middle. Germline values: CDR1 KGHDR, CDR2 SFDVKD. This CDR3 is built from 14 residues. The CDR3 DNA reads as TGTGCCACCAGTGGAGGGAGCTCCTACAATGAGCAGTTCTTC. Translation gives CATSGGSSYNEQFF.

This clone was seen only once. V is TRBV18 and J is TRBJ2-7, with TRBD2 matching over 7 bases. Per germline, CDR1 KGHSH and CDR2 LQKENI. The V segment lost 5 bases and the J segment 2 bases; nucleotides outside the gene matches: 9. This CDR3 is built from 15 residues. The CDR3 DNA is TGTGCCAGCTCAATAACGACGGGGGGAACCTACGAGCAGTACTTC. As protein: CASSITTGGTYEQYF.

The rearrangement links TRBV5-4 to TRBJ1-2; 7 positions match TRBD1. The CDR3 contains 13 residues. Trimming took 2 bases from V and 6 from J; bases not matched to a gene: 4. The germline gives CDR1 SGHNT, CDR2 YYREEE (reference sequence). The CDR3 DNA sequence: TGTGCCAGCAGCTTACAGGGGCTGGATGGCTACACCTTC. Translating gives CASSLQGLDGYTF.

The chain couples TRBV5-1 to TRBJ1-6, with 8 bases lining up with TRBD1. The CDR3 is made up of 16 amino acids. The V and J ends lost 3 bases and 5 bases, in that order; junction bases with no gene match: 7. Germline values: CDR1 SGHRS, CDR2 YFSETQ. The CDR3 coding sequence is TGCGCCAGCAGCTATTCGGACAGGGAAGATAATTCACCCCTCCACTTT. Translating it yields CASSYSDREDNSPLHF.

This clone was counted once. CDR3 sequence (DNA): TGTGCCAGCAGCGAGGGACAGCCCCACTCTGGAAACACCATATATTTT. This sequence encodes CASSEGQPHSGNTIYF. The chain has TRBV7-8 and TRBJ1-3; 7 bases agree with TRBD1. Germline values: CDR1 SGHVS, CDR2 FQNEAQ. V lost 5 bases and J lost 0; bases outside the gene matches: 7. The CDR3 has 16 residues.

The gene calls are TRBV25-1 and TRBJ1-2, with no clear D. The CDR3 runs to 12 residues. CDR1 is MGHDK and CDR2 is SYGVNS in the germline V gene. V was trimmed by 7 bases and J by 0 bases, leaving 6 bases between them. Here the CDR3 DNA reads TGTGCCAGCAAAGGAGCTAACTATGGCTACACCTTC. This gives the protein CASKGANYGYTF.

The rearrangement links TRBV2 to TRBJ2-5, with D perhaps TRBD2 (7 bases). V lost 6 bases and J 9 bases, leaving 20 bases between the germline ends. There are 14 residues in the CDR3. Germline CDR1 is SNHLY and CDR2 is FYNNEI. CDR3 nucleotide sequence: TGTGCCAGCAGGCCTGGGGGGGGCCCGGGTCCCCAGTACTTC. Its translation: CASRPGGGPGPQYF.

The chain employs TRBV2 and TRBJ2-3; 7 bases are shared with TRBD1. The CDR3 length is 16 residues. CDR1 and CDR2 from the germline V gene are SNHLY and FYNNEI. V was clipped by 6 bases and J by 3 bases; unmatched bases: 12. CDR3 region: CASRNPTGFGTDTQYF. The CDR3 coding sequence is TGTGCCAGCAGGAACCCGACAGGGTTTGGGACAGATACGCAGTATTTT.